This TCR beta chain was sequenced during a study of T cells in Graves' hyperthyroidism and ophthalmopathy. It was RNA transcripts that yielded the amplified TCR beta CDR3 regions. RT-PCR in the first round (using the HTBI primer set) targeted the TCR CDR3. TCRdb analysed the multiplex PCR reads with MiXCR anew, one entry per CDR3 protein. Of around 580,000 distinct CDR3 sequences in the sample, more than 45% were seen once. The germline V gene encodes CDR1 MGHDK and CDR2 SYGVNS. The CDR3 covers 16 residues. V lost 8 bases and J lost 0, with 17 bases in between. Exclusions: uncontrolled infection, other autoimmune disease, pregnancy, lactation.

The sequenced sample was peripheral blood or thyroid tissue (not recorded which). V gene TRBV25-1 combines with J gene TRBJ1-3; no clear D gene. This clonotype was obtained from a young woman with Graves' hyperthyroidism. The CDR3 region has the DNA TGTGCCAGCTTGGTCCCTGAGGCTACCTCTGGAAACACCATATATTTT. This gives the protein CASLVPEATSGNTIYF.